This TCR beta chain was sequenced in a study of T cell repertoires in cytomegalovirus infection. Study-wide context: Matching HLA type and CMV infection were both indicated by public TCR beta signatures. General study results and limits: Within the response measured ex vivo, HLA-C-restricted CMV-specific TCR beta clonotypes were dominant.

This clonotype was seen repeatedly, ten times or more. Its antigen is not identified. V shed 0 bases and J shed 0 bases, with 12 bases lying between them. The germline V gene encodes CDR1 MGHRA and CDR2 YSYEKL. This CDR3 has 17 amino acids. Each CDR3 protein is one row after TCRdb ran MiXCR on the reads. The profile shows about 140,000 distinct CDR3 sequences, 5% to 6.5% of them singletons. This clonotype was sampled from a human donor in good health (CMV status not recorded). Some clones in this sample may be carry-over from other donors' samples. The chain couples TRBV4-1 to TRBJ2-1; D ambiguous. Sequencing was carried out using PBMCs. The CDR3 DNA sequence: TGCGCCAGCAGCCAAGATCCACAGACCTACTCCTACAATGAGCAGTTCTTC. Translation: CASSQDPQTYSYNEQFF.